One sample yielded the 31 T cell receptor beta chains listed below, sequenced in a study of blood T cell repertoires in COVID-19. Only in-frame clones appear in the TCRdb table, and some are missing; sequencing was by immunoSEQ multiplex PCR. The top ten hold over 0.2% of the sample, which has around 700,000 clones, around 90% seen once. The sample consisted of peripheral blood. Receptor source: a woman aged 18-29 years with acute or convalescent COVID-19.

The rearrangement links TRBV28 to TRBJ2-1; tentatively, D is TRBD2 (6 bases). This CDR3 region has 15 residues. In germline, CDR1 is MDHEN, CDR2 SYDVKM. V gave up 8 bases and J gave up 5 bases, with 19 bases separating them. Written as DNA, the CDR3 is TGTGCCAGCTCGAGCCGGGGGATCGCACACAATGAGCAGTTCTTC. Protein: CASSSRGIAHNEQFF.

In its sample, this clone was seen once. This sequence joins TRBV28 and TRBJ1-1, with D possibly being TRBD1 (6 bases). Trimming shortened V by 2 bases and J by 0 bases, and 10 bases separated the two germline ends. The CDR3 extends over 15 amino acids. Germline V gives CDR1 MDHEN, CDR2 SYDVKM. CDR3 residues: CASSLIDRMNTEAFF. CDR3 sequence (DNA): TGTGCCAGCAGTTTAATTGACAGGATGAACACTGAAGCTTTCTTT.

The chain combines TRBV21-1 with TRBJ2-4; TRBD2, the table's D call, lacks a check against the DNA. TRBV21-1 is assigned pseudogene status. CDR3 length: 17 amino acids. The CDR3 sequence: CASSKATGGGPKNIQYF. The CDR3, as DNA: TGTGCCAGCAGCAAAGCGACGGGAGGGGGACCCAAAAACATTCAGTACTTC.

The chain couples TRBV5-3 to TRBJ2-6, with 10 nucleotides matching TRBD1. TRBV5-3 is recorded as an ORF, its role being uncertain. The V and J ends lost 4 bases and 0 bases, in that order; junction bases with no gene match: 10. The length of the CDR3 is 19 residues. The CDR3 sequence is CARSALLWTGGSGANVLTF. CDR3 sequence (DNA): TGTGCCAGAAGCGCACTCTTATGGACAGGGGGCTCTGGGGCCAACGTCCTGACTTTC.

The chain has TRBV6-5 and TRBJ1-1, with 10 bases aligning to TRBD1. The CDR3 sequence is 16 residues long. Trimming cost V 1 base and J 5 bases; bases outside gene matches: 7. Germline V gives CDR1 MNHEY, CDR2 SVGAGI. This CDR3 is CASSYWGGTGVTEAFF. CDR3 sequence (DNA): TGTGCCAGCAGTTACTGGGGTGGGACAGGGGTGACTGAAGCTTTCTTT.

The genes are TRBV2 and TRBJ1-1; a weak D match, TRBD1 (5 bases). V was pared by 9 bases and J by 6 bases, with 11 bases between. The CDR3 is 11 amino acids. CDR1 and CDR2 from the germline V gene are SNHLY and FYNNEI. As DNA, the CDR3 is TGTGCCAGAGGGAGGGGAGCTGAAGCTTTCTTT. This codes for CARGRGAEAFF.

The chain couples TRBV19 to TRBJ2-3; unclear D gene. The CDR3 spans 15 residues. V gave up 3 bases and J gave up 0 bases, with 10 bases separating them. Germline CDR1 reads LNHDA; CDR2 reads SQIVND (reference sequence). The CDR3 region is CASSMSGGSTDTQYF. The DNA for the CDR3 is TGTGCCAGTAGTATGTCAGGTGGAAGCACAGATACGCAGTATTTT.

The chain carries TRBV10-3 and TRBJ2-3; 8 bases line up with TRBD2. The CDR3 covers 17 residues. CDR1 is ENHRY, CDR2 SYGVKD, per germline. V lost 8 bases to trimming and J lost 4 bases; unmatched junction nucleotides: 17. CDR3 sequence (DNA): TGTGCCATCCGCTCCACGGGCTTCAAGCGGGGGTCAGATACGCAGTATTTT. Translating gives CAIRSTGFKRGSDTQYF.

This clone is a singleton in its sample. V and J are TRBV18 and TRBJ2-2; 9 bases are shared with TRBD1. V gave up 3 bases and J gave up 9 bases; unmatched junction bases: 5. Germline V CDR1 and CDR2: KGHSH, LQKENI. This CDR3 contains 14 residues. The CDR3 sequence is CASSPGQGSRELFF. The CDR3, as DNA: TGTGCCAGCTCACCGGGACAGGGATCGAGGGAGCTGTTTTTT.

The chain uses TRBV30 and TRBJ1-2; TRBD1 matches at 8 bases. CDR1 and CDR2 from the germline V gene are GTSNPN and SVGIG (reference sequence). Trimming at V came to 3 bases and at J to 6 bases, leaving 6 bases not matched to a gene. The CDR3 runs 13 residues. This CDR3 is CAWSPGQGNGYTF. The CDR3 DNA reads TGTGCCTGGAGCCCCGGACAGGGCAATGGCTACACCTTC. Complete variable domain (other parts from reference TRBV30 and TRBJ1-2): SQTIHQWPATLVQPVGSPLSLECTVEGTSNPNLYWYRQAAGRGLQLLFYSVGIGQISSEVPQNLSASRPQDRQFILSSKKLLLSDSGFYLCAWSPGQGNGYTFGSGTRLTVV.

The V gene is TRBV30, the J gene TRBJ1-2, with D possibly matching TRBD1 (5 bases). Germline CDR1 reads GTSNPN; CDR2 reads SVGIG (reference sequence). V was cut by 5 bases and J by 2 bases, with 12 bases left in between. The CDR3 runs to 13 residues. The CDR3 spells CAWDEQENYGYTF. CDR3 DNA sequence: TGTGCCTGGGACGAACAGGAAAACTATGGCTACACCTTC.

This clone was seen just once. This chain joins TRBV18 and TRBJ1-2; no clear D. V gave up 2 bases and J gave up 2 bases, with 6 bases separating them. Germline-derived CDR1 and CDR2 are KGHSH and LQKENI. This CDR3 comprises 13 residues. CDR3 sequence reads: CASSPRENYGYTF. In DNA, the CDR3 is TGTGCCAGCTCACCAAGAGAGAACTATGGCTACACCTTC.

This clone was counted once. The chain has TRBV5-8 and TRBJ1-1; TRBD1 matches at 9 bases. CDR3 length equals 17 residues. Germline assignment: CDR1 SGHTS and CDR2 YDEGEE. The ends lost 4 bases at V and 0 bases at J; junction bases unmatched: 10. The CDR3 region is CASSLFFGTGMNTEAFF. The CDR3 DNA reads TGTGCCAGCAGCCTCTTTTTTGGGACAGGGATGAACACTGAAGCTTTCTTT.

In the case of this clone: Sequence at one end of the junction differs from germline and may be a read error. V gene TRBV7-3 combines with J gene TRBJ2-2; D remains unclear. This CDR3 has 23 amino acids. The germline V gene has CDR1 SGHTA and CDR2 FQGTGA. CDR3 residues: CASSLTVYSSSSARLYNTGELFF. The DNA of the CDR3 is TGTGCCAGCAGCCTAACGGTCTATTCTTCGTCTTCCGCTAGGCTCTATAACACCGGGGAGCTGTTTTTT.

This chain joins TRBV27 and TRBJ1-2; D unclear. The germline CDR1 and CDR2 sequences are MNHEY and SMNVEV (reference sequence). This CDR3 spans 13 amino acids. With 4 bases removed from V and 0 bases from J, the gap between germline ends came to 6 bases. The CDR3: CASSSDSNYGYTF. CDR3 bases: TGTGCCAGCAGTTCGGACTCTAACTATGGCTACACCTTC.

The genes are TRBV30 and TRBJ1-5, with D maybe TRBD1 (5 bases). The CDR3 sequence is 15 residues long. The germline V gene has CDR1 GTSNPN and CDR2 SVGIG (reference sequence). V gave up 4 bases and J gave up 0 bases, with 13 bases separating them. The DNA for the CDR3 is TGTGCCTGGACTACAGGCTACAATAGCAATCAGCCCCAGCATTTT. As protein: CAWTTGYNSNQPQHF.

V is TRBV18 and J is TRBJ1-5; TRBD1 matches 9 bases. V lost 3 bases and J lost 6; bases outside the gene matches: 6. The germline CDR1 and CDR2 sequences are KGHSH and LQKENI. The CDR3 covers 15 residues. CDR3 in amino acids: CASSPLGQGGQPQHF. CDR3 bases: TGTGCCAGCTCACCCTTGGGACAGGGTGGTCAGCCCCAGCATTTT.

V gene TRBV6-2 or TRBV6-3 combines with J gene TRBJ1-5; 10 nucleotides match TRBD1. J gave up 1 base and V 1 base, and 10 bases lay outside the gene matches. The CDR3 is 19 residues long. The germline gives CDR1 MNHEY, CDR2 SVGEGT. CDR3 amino acids: CASSYFPRDRGFSNQPQHF. CDR3 nucleotide sequence: TGTGCCAGCAGTTACTTTCCCCGGGACAGGGGCTTCAGCAATCAGCCCCAGCATTTT.

In its sample, this clone was seen once. The chain carries TRBV7-9 and TRBJ2-5; unclear D gene. The CDR3 sequence is 12 residues long. The ends were cut back, 5 bases at V and 1 base at J, with 5 bases in the middle. Germline V lookup: CDR1 SEHNR, CDR2 FQNEAQ (reference sequence). Here the CDR3 DNA reads TGTGCCAGCAGCGGCATCCAAGAGACCCAGTACTTC. This gives the protein CASSGIQETQYF.

The J gene is TRBJ1-1, the V gene TRBV7-2, with unresolved D. Germline V gives CDR1 SGHTA, CDR2 FQGNSA. V lost 3 bases and J lost 4, with 9 bases in between. The CDR3 is made up of 13 amino acids. CDR3 DNA sequence: TGTGCCAGCAGCTTTGGACTGGTCACTGAAGCTTTCTTT. Protein: CASSFGLVTEAFF.

This clone appeared a single time. CDR3 nucleotide sequence: TGTGCCAGTAGTGGCCTCCGGAGCTCTGGAAACACCATATATTTT. Its protein is CASSGLRSSGNTIYF. J is TRBJ1-3 and V is TRBV19; D is uncertain. The CDR3 spans 15 residues. CDR1 is LNHDA and CDR2 is SQIVND in the germline V gene (reference sequence). The germline V and J ends were trimmed by 5 bases and 0 bases, with 11 bases remaining between them.

V usage is TRBV9 and J usage is TRBJ2-3, with 7 bases lining up with TRBD2. CDR1 SGDLS and CDR2 YYNGEE come from the germline V gene. This CDR3 contains 14 residues. Trimming cost V 4 bases and J 4 bases; bases outside gene matches: 6. The CDR3 spells CASSPAGVPDTQYF. DNA of the CDR3: TGTGCCAGCAGCCCGGCGGGAGTTCCAGATACGCAGTATTTT.

The chain has TRBV6-4 and TRBJ2-3, with D possibly matching TRBD2 (7 bases). The length of the CDR3 is 15 residues. CDR1 is MRHNA and CDR2 is SNTAGT in the germline V gene. The germline V and J ends were trimmed by 0 bases and 4 bases, with 11 bases remaining between them. As DNA, the CDR3 is TGTGCCAGCAGTGACTCAGGGGGGGCCCCAGATACGCAGTATTTT. It yields the protein CASSDSGGAPDTQYF.

The chain uses TRBV7-2 and TRBJ2-7; weak D call: TRBD2 (5 bases). Trimming took 1 base from V and 0 from J, leaving 10 bases between them. The CDR3 covers 15 residues. Per the germline V gene, CDR1 is SGHTA and CDR2 is FQGNSA. The CDR3 protein is CASSLDGVSSYEQYF. The DNA of the CDR3 is TGTGCCAGCAGCTTAGACGGGGTGAGCTCCTACGAGCAGTACTTC. The full variable domain, completed using reference TRBV7-2 and TRBJ2-7, is GAGVSQSPSNKVTEKGKDVELRCDPISGHTALYWYRQSLGQGLEFLIYFQGNSAPDKSGLPSDRFSAERTGGSVSTLTIQRTQQEDSAVYLCASSLDGVSSYEQYFGPGTRLTVT.

The chain links TRBV27 to TRBJ1-4; maybe TRBD1 (6 bases). V lost 5 bases to trimming and J lost 6 bases, with 13 bases between them. Germline CDR1 is MNHEY and CDR2 is SMNVEV (reference sequence). CDR3 length: 14 amino acids. Here the CDR3 DNA reads TGTGCCAGCAGTGCCTCAGGGGCTGATGAAAAACTGTTTTTT. It is translated as CASSASGADEKLFF.

The J gene is TRBJ1-1, the V gene TRBV11-1; weak D call: TRBD1 (6 bases). The germline CDR1 and CDR2 sequences are SGHAT and FQDESV (reference sequence). The CDR3 has 16 amino acids. V lost 5 bases, J lost 3 bases, and 19 bases lay in between. The CDR3: CASSPNRVNGYTEAFF. Here the CDR3 DNA reads TGTGCCAGCAGCCCCAACAGGGTAAATGGGTACACTGAAGCTTTCTTT.

The chain joins TRBV9 to TRBJ2-7; a possible D gene is TRBD2 (6 bases). The CDR3 consists of 13 residues. V was pared by 4 bases and J by 1 base, with 9 bases between. CDR1 and CDR2 from the germline V gene are SGDLS and YYNGEE. The CDR3, as DNA: TGTGCCAGCAGCCCGGGGAGGTCCTACGAGCAGTACTTC. It yields the protein CASSPGRSYEQYF.

The rearrangement links TRBV6-5 to TRBJ1-2; 10 bases are shared with TRBD1. J lost 4 bases, V lost 6 bases, and 8 bases had no gene match. There are 15 residues in the CDR3. Germline CDR1 reads MNHEY; CDR2 reads SVGAGI. The CDR3 nucleotides are TGTGCCAGCAGCCCCGGGACAGGGGCGGTCTATGGCTACACCTTC. Protein sequence: CASSPGTGAVYGYTF.

Only one count was recorded for this clone. The chain employs TRBV6-5 and TRBJ2-3; TRBD1 agrees at 7 bases. This CDR3 has 14 amino acids. Germline trimming cut 8 bases from V and 2 bases from J; bases unmatched to any gene: 7. Germline V gene lookup returns CDR1 MNHEY and CDR2 SVGAGI. The CDR3 spells CASEGRGHTDTQYF. The CDR3 bases are TGTGCCAGCGAAGGTAGGGGGCACACAGATACGCAGTATTTT.

The chain uses TRBV9 and TRBJ2-3; tentative D call: TRBD1 (5 bases). The V end was cut by 3 bases, the J end by 2 bases, with 13 bases between. Germline values: CDR1 SGDLS, CDR2 YYNGEE. There are 15 residues in the CDR3. DNA of the CDR3: TGTGCCAGCAGCGCCCAGGGTACCTACACAGATACGCAGTATTTT. As protein: CASSAQGTYTDTQYF. Supplemented by reference TRBV9 and TRBJ2-3, the full variable domain reads DSGVTQTPKHLITATGQRVTLRCSPRSGDLSVYWYQQSLDQGLQFLIQYYNGEERAKGNILERFSAQQFPDLHSELNLSSLELGDSALYFCASSAQGTYTDTQYFGPGTRLTVL.

V is TRBV7-9 and J is TRBJ1-2, with 9 bases fitting TRBD1. The CDR3 extends over 16 amino acids. After removal of 5 bases from V and 0 bases from J, the junction contained 7 bases not matched to a gene. Per germline, CDR1 SEHNR and CDR2 FQNEAQ (reference sequence). In DNA, the CDR3 is TGTGCCAGCAGCCGGGACAGGGATATTGCTAACTATGGCTACACCTTC. It codes for CASSRDRDIANYGYTF.